One and the same sample provided the 3 T cell receptor beta chains below, sequenced in a study of T cell repertoires in cytomegalovirus infection. These receptors are not linked to any known antigen. MiXCR, applied by TCRdb to the reads, yields one record per CDR3 protein. Found here are roughly 500,000 distinct CDR3 sequences, approximately 46% of them singletons; the top ten hold about 45%. The sample in question was cultured PBMCs, obtained from culture after CMV antigen stimulation. These receptors all stem from a human donor in good health (CMV status not recorded). Some clones in this sample may be carry-over from other donors' samples.

This clonotype has just a few counts. CDR3 amino acids: CASSLDAGTQYF. CDR3 nucleotides: TGTGCCAGCAGCTTAGATGCCGGGACCCAGTACTTC. The chain carries TRBV11-2 and TRBJ2-5; D ambiguous. V lost 0 bases to trimming and J lost 7 bases, with 6 bases between them. The CDR3 totals 12 residues. Looked up from germline, CDR1 is SGHAT and CDR2 is FQNNGV. Drawing the rest from reference TRBV11-2 and TRBJ2-5, the complete variable domain is EAGVAQSPRYKIIEKRQSVAFWCNPISGHATLYWYQQILGQGPKLLIQFQNNGVVDDSQLPKDRFSAERLKGVDSTLKIQPAKLEDSAVYLCASSLDAGTQYFGPGTRLLVL.

The genes are TRBV28 and TRBJ2-7; the D gene is possibly TRBD2 (6 bases). The CDR3 consists of 15 residues. The germline V and J ends were trimmed by 6 bases and 4 bases, with 19 bases remaining between them. Germline CDR1 MDHEN, CDR2 SYDVKM. CDR3 loop: CASSPRGSGTYEQYF. The CDR3 region has the DNA TGTGCCAGCAGCCCCCGGGGGTCCGGTACTTACGAGCAGTACTTC. The full variable domain, rest sourced from reference TRBV28 and TRBJ2-7, is DVKVTQSSRYLVKRTGEKVFLECVQDMDHENMFWYRQDPGLGLRLIYFSYDVKMKEKGDIPEGYSVSREKKERFSLILESASTNQTSMYLCASSPRGSGTYEQYFGPGTRLTVT.

This clonotype was counted once. The chain recombines TRBV14 with TRBJ2-3, with D possibly being TRBD1 or TRBD2 (5 bases each). Germline V lookup: CDR1 SGHDN, CDR2 FVKESK. The CDR3 contains 14 residues. With 4 bases removed from V and 1 base from J, the gap between germline ends came to 9 bases. CDR3 region: CASSRGYGTDTQYF. The CDR3 DNA is TGTGCCAGCAGCCGGGGGTACGGCACAGATACGCAGTATTTT.